One and the same sample provided the 15 T cell receptor beta chains below, sequenced in a study of identical twins. MiXCR was run by TCRdb on the 5' RACE reads, yielding one entry per CDR3 protein. The data contain 400,000 to 500,000 distinct CDR3 sequences, more than 13% of them singletons. The same specimen was also included in a second study, on yellow fever vaccine responses in identical twins.

Sequences were obtained from CD4+ T cells sorted from blood. Receptor source: a woman in her late teens or twenties in good health.

The sample holds a few counts of this clonotype. V and J are TRBV4-1 and TRBJ2-7, with 7 bases identical to TRBD1. The V gene end was trimmed by 1 base and the J gene end by 0 bases; junction bases not matched to a gene: 3. This CDR3 has 15 amino acids. CDR1 and CDR2 (germline): MGHRA, YSYEKL. CDR3 coding DNA: TGCGCCAGCAGCCAAGGCCGGGACAGCTCCTACGAGCAGTACTTC. Its protein product is CASSQGRDSSYEQYF.

The chain carries TRBV5-1 and TRBJ2-3; weak D call: TRBD1 (7 bases). The germline CDR1 and CDR2 sequences are SGHRS and YFSETQ. V was cut by 4 bases and J by 2 bases, with 14 bases left in between. The CDR3 length is 15 residues. The CDR3: CASSPGGHITDTQYF. The CDR3 nucleotides are TGCGCCAGCAGCCCAGGGGGGCATATCACAGATACGCAGTATTTT.

This clonotype was picked up a small number of times. CDR3: CASSLEAGLSSYNEQFF. The CDR3 DNA reads TGTGCCAGCAGCTTAGAGGCGGGGCTAAGCTCCTACAATGAGCAGTTCTTC. This chain connects TRBV11-2 to TRBJ2-1, with D perhaps TRBD2 (6 bases). The germline V and J ends were trimmed by 0 bases and 0 bases, with 12 bases remaining between them. Germline CDR1 and CDR2: SGHAT and FQNNGV. There are 17 residues in the CDR3. The full variable domain, in which reference TRBV11-2 and TRBJ2-1 provide the parts outside the CDR3, is EAGVAQSPRYKIIEKRQSVAFWCNPISGHATLYWYQQILGQGPKLLIQFQNNGVVDDSQLPKDRFSAERLKGVDSTLKIQPAKLEDSAVYLCASSLEAGLSSYNEQFFGPGTRLTVL.

This clonotype was detected ten times or more. V and J are TRBV4-3 and TRBJ2-5; D ambiguous. This CDR3 has 13 amino acids. V lost 0 bases, J lost 5 bases, and 7 bases lay in between. CDR1 is LGHNA, CDR2 YSLEER, per germline. CDR3 sequence (DNA): TGCGCCAGCAGCCAAGATGCTGGGGAGACCCAGTACTTC. Residues: CASSQDAGETQYF.

V is TRBV12-3 or TRBV12-4 and J is TRBJ2-1, with 7 bases lining up with TRBD2. V lost 7 bases and J lost 8; bases outside the gene matches: 11. The length of the CDR3 is 14 residues. The CDR3 sequence: CASKVEGGPDEQFF. The CDR3 region has the DNA TGTGCCAGCAAGGTAGAGGGAGGGCCTGATGAGCAGTTCTTC.

This clonotype was observed a few times. The V and J genes are TRBV7-3 and TRBJ2-3; TRBD2 agrees at 8 bases. The CDR3 is made up of 13 amino acids. The trim removed 5 bases at V and 7 bases at J, leaving 5 bases unmatched. Germline V gene data show CDR1 as SGHTA and CDR2 as FQGTGA. This chain's CDR3 is CASSATSDNTQYF. The CDR3 region has the DNA TGTGCCAGCAGCGCGACTAGCGACAATACGCAGTATTTT.

This clonotype was counted a few times. The chain employs TRBV24-1 and TRBJ2-5; 10 nucleotides line up with TRBD2. The V and J ends lost 3 bases and 4 bases, in that order; junction bases with no gene match: 4. The CDR3 is made up of 15 amino acids. Germline V CDR1 and CDR2: KGHDR, SFDVKD. CDR3 in amino acids: CATSDLAGVPETQYF. CDR3 coding DNA: TGTGCCACCAGTGATCTAGCGGGAGTCCCAGAGACCCAGTACTTC.

This rearrangement joins TRBV12-3 or TRBV12-4 to TRBJ2-1; 8 bases line up with TRBD2. V shed 6 bases and J 0 bases; nucleotides not matched to a gene: 4. CDR3 length: 15 residues. CDR3 nucleotides: TGTGCCAGCAGCGCTCGGGGGGGCTCCTACAATGAGCAGTTCTTC. Amino acid sequence: CASSARGGSYNEQFF.

This clonotype was observed a handful of times. The chain links TRBV6-2 or TRBV6-3 to TRBJ2-1; the D is unclear. Trimming took 8 bases from V and 0 from J, leaving 11 bases between them. The CDR3 is 14 residues long. The germline V gene encodes CDR1 MNHEY and CDR2 SVGEGT. The CDR3 sequence: CASWKPSSYNEQFF. CDR3 DNA sequence: TGTGCCAGCTGGAAGCCTAGCTCCTACAATGAGCAGTTCTTC.

This clonotype has a handful of counts. The J gene is TRBJ2-2, the V gene TRBV3-1; TRBD2 aligns across 9 bases. Germline values: CDR1 LGHDT, CDR2 YNNKEL (reference sequence). The CDR3 contains 16 residues. J lost 4 bases, V lost 4 bases, and 7 bases had no gene match. CDR3 region: CASSPQGTSFTGELFF. In nucleotides, the CDR3 is TGTGCCAGCAGCCCGCAAGGGACTAGCTTCACCGGGGAGCTGTTTTTT.

This rearrangement joins TRBV6-5 to TRBJ2-4; TRBD2 matches at 14 bases. Germline trimming cut 2 bases from V and 6 bases from J; bases unmatched to any gene: 6. Germline CDR1 reads MNHEY; CDR2 reads SVGAGI. The CDR3 spans 17 residues. The CDR3: CASSYPTSGGDGNIQYF. The CDR3 nucleotides read TGTGCCAGCAGTTACCCGACTAGCGGGGGGGACGGAAACATTCAGTACTTC.

Ten or more counts support this clonotype. The chain has TRBV7-9 and TRBJ2-3; 10 nucleotides align to TRBD2. CDR3 size: 17 residues. J lost 1 base, V lost 1 base, and 5 bases had no gene match. Germline V CDR1 and CDR2: SEHNR, FQNEAQ (reference sequence). The CDR3 sequence is CASSLGSLAGGTDTQYF. As DNA, the CDR3 is TGTGCCAGCAGCTTAGGTTCTCTAGCGGGAGGCACAGATACGCAGTATTTT.

This clonotype was observed a single time. This chain connects TRBV5-1 to TRBJ2-1, with D unclear. Looked up from germline, CDR1 is SGHRS and CDR2 is YFSETQ. The ends were cut back, 9 bases at V and 8 bases at J, with 18 bases in the middle. The CDR3 has 13 residues. CDR3 amino acids: CATRRGINYEQFF. As DNA, the CDR3 is TGCGCCACCCGGCGAGGTATCAACTATGAGCAGTTCTTC.

This clonotype has more than one count but fewer than ten. V is TRBV9 and J is TRBJ2-3; the match to TRBD1 covers 7 bases. The CDR3 consists of 16 residues. V shed 3 bases, J shed 5 bases, and the junction held 12 bases outside the gene matches. Germline V lookup: CDR1 SGDLS, CDR2 YYNGEE. CDR3 protein: CASSERQGLAQDTQYF. The CDR3 bases are TGTGCCAGCAGCGAGAGACAGGGATTGGCTCAAGATACGCAGTATTTT.

The chain uses TRBV11-2 and TRBJ2-3; 7 nucleotides align to TRBD2. This CDR3 spans 18 amino acids. V shed 5 bases, J shed 2 bases, and the junction held 16 bases outside the gene matches. CDR1 and CDR2 (germline): SGHAT, FQNNGV. The CDR3 coding sequence is TGTGCCAGCAGCCACCTCCCGAGCGGGAATAAAGTCACAGATACGCAGTATTTT. Amino acids: CASSHLPSGNKVTDTQYF.